Below are 23 T cell receptor beta chains sequenced from a single sample in a study of OX40 agonist ivuxolimab in advanced cancers. Sequencing used immunoSEQ multiplex PCR; TCRdb keeps in-frame clones, though not all of them. The table records 35,000 or so clones, around 80% of them present only once. The sequenced sample was CD4+ or CD8+ T cells sorted from blood, obtained in a trial of the OX40 agonist ivuxolimab. Every receptor here comes from an adult with an advanced solid tumor such as melanoma, head and neck, liver or kidney cancer.

This chain links TRBV5-5 with TRBJ2-7; D may be TRBD1 or TRBD2 (5 bases each). The germline gives CDR1 SGHKS, CDR2 YYEKEE (reference sequence). This CDR3 has 15 amino acids. V shed 3 bases and J shed 3 bases, with 16 bases lying between them. The CDR3: CASSSGTFTYYEQYF. As DNA, the CDR3 is TGTGCCAGCAGCTCCGGGACGTTCACCTACTACGAGCAGTACTTC. Using reference TRBV5-5 and TRBJ2-7 for the parts outside the CDR3, the full variable domain is DAGVTQSPTHLIKTRGQQVTLRCSPISGHKSVSWYQQVLGQGPQFIFQYYEKEERGRGNFPDRFSARQFPNYSSELNVNALLLGDSALYLCASSSGTFTYYEQYFGPGTRLTVT.

Only a few counts were recorded for this clone. The genes are TRBV29-1 and TRBJ2-7, with D uncertain. In germline, CDR1 is SQVTM, CDR2 ANQGSEA. CDR3 size: 11 residues. V shed 6 bases and J shed 3 bases, with 9 bases lying between them. This CDR3 is CSVQDDYEQYF. CDR3 bases: TGCAGCGTCCAGGACGACTACGAGCAGTACTTC.

This chain links TRBV5-4 with TRBJ1-3, with D perhaps TRBD1 (6 bases). Germline V gene sequence: CDR1 SGHNT, CDR2 YYREEE (reference sequence). V lost 0 bases, J lost 0 bases, and 13 bases lay in between. The CDR3 runs 17 residues. The CDR3 bases are TGTGCCAGCAGCTTGGGACAGGCCCTGAGCTCTGGAAACACCATATATTTT. It translates to CASSLGQALSSGNTIYF.

A single count supports this clone. The genes are TRBV6-1 and TRBJ2-7; weak D call: TRBD1 (5 bases). Trimming pared 2 bases from V and 3 bases from J, leaving 8 bases between. Germline V gives CDR1 MNHNS, CDR2 SASEGT. This CDR3 is 13 amino acids long. This CDR3 reads CASSEKGIYEQYF. The CDR3 DNA reads TGTGCCAGCAGTGAAAAGGGGATCTACGAGCAGTACTTC.

V is TRBV29-1 and J is TRBJ2-7; D call uncertain. Trimming removed 2 bases from V and 0 bases from J, with 20 bases in between. The germline CDR1 and CDR2 sequences are SQVTM and ANQGSEA. The CDR3 loop spans 17 amino acids. CDR3 loop: CSVESDFTMPRSYEQYF. In DNA, the CDR3 is TGCAGCGTTGAATCCGATTTCACCATGCCCCGCTCCTACGAGCAGTACTTC.

This clone was detected only a few times. The chain joins TRBV7-3 to TRBJ2-3; the match to TRBD2 covers 8 bases. The V gene's germline CDR1 is SGHTA and CDR2 FQGTGA. Germline trimming cut 2 bases from V and 2 bases from J; bases unmatched to any gene: 6. This CDR3 contains 16 residues. The CDR3, as DNA: TGTGCCAGCAGCTTACGGGGGGGGTACCCCACAGATACGCAGTATTTT. Translated, it gives CASSLRGGYPTDTQYF.

This chain joins TRBV28 and TRBJ2-7, with TRBD1 matching over 7 bases. Germline CDR1 reads MDHEN; CDR2 reads SYDVKM. With 6 bases clipped from V and 6 bases from J, the junction kept 8 bases outside the gene matches. The CDR3 spans 13 residues. The CDR3 nucleotides read TGTGCCAGCAGCCGACAGGGTTTAGCCGAGCAGTACTTC. Amino acid sequence: CASSRQGLAEQYF.

This rearrangement joins TRBV5-8 to TRBJ1-1; D might be TRBD1 (5 bases). This CDR3 region has 15 residues. Germline V gives CDR1 SGHTS, CDR2 YDEGEE. The V gene lost 4 bases and the J gene lost 1 base, with 14 bases spanning the gap. The CDR3 coding sequence is TGTGCCAGCAGCCTCATAGGACATAAGAACACTGAAGCTTTCTTT. It translates to CASSLIGHKNTEAFF. Full variable domain (rest looked up from reference TRBV5-8 and TRBJ1-1): EAGVTQSPTHLIKTRGQQATLRCSPISGHTSVYWYQQALGLGLQFLLWYDEGEERNRGNFPPRFSGRQFPNYSSELNVNALELEDSALYLCASSLIGHKNTEAFFGQGTRLTVV.

V usage is TRBV5-1 and J usage is TRBJ2-6, with TRBD1 matching over 7 bases. Per germline, CDR1 SGHRS and CDR2 YFSETQ. Trimming took 3 bases from V and 2 from J; bases not matched to a gene: 11. CDR3 length: 18 residues. This chain's CDR3 is CASSWEVRQGPGANVLTF. The DNA of the CDR3 is TGCGCCAGCAGCTGGGAAGTAAGACAGGGTCCTGGGGCCAACGTCCTGACTTTC.

The chain combines TRBV28 with TRBJ1-1; 7 bases are shared with TRBD1. Germline CDR1 and CDR2: MDHEN and SYDVKM. The CDR3 totals 14 residues. The trim removed 2 bases at V and 6 bases at J, leaving 6 bases unmatched. The CDR3 DNA reads TGTGCCAGCAGTTTAGACAGGGCGTTACCTGAAGCTTTCTTT. Its translation is CASSLDRALPEAFF.

V and J are TRBV18 and TRBJ2-3; D remains unclear. The CDR3 runs 15 residues. Germline V lookup: CDR1 KGHSH, CDR2 LQKENI. V lost 3 bases to trimming and J lost 4 bases, with 14 bases between them. The chain's CDR3 is CASSPDLFSADTQYF. CDR3 sequence (DNA): TGTGCCAGCTCACCGGACCTCTTCAGCGCAGATACGCAGTATTTT.

V and J are TRBV2 and TRBJ1-5; D perhaps matches TRBD1 (5 bases). V lost 6 bases to trimming and J lost 5 bases, with 23 bases between them. Germline CDR1 and CDR2: SNHLY and FYNNEI. CDR3 length: 17 amino acids. DNA of the CDR3: TGTGCCAGCAGAGACGGGACCGGGGGAGAGATGCATCAGCCCCAGCATTTT. It translates to CASRDGTGGEMHQPQHF.

The CDR3 DNA is TGTGCCAGTAGTACCCCTTACGGCTCTGGAAACACCATATATTTT. Translating gives CASSTPYGSGNTIYF. The chain is built from TRBV19 and TRBJ1-3; unclear D gene. The CDR3 length is 15 residues. V was trimmed by 4 bases and J by 0 bases, leaving 10 bases between them. Germline V gene sequence: CDR1 LNHDA, CDR2 SQIVND (reference sequence). The variable domain in full, with the rest retrieved from reference TRBV19 and TRBJ1-3, is DGGITQSPKYLFRKEGQNVTLSCEQNLNHDAMYWYRQDPGQGLRLIYYSQIVNDFQKGDIAEGYSVSREKKESFPLTVTSAQKNPTAFYLCASSTPYGSGNTIYFGEGSWLTVV.

The V call is TRBV6-5, the J call TRBJ2-7; 7 positions agree with TRBD1. Trimming took 4 bases from V and 0 from J; bases not matched to a gene: 6. CDR1 and CDR2 (germline): MNHEY, SVGAGI. The CDR3 is 15 residues long. CDR3 in amino acids: CASSLQGVFSYEQYF. CDR3 coding DNA: TGTGCCAGCAGTTTGCAGGGGGTATTCTCCTACGAGCAGTACTTC.

This clone was observed a handful of times. V is TRBV27 and J is TRBJ1-1; possible D gene TRBD1, 6 bases. The CDR3 spans 14 residues. Looked up from germline, CDR1 is MNHEY and CDR2 is SMNVEV (reference sequence). Trimming removed 7 bases from V and 6 bases from J, with 18 bases in between. The CDR3 DNA sequence: TGTGCCAGCAACCAAAGGGGGGCTGGGGCTGAAGCTTTCTTT. Translated, it gives CASNQRGAGAEAFF.

V gene TRBV19 combines with J gene TRBJ2-7; 12 bases match TRBD2. Germline assignment: CDR1 LNHDA and CDR2 SQIVND (reference sequence). The CDR3 runs to 17 residues. J was trimmed by 3 bases and V by 5 bases; bases with no gene match: 11. The CDR3 is CASSRAGTSGRSYEQYF. CDR3 nucleotide sequence: TGTGCCAGTAGTCGGGCAGGGACTAGCGGGCGCAGCTACGAGCAGTACTTC.

The chain is built from TRBV5-1 and TRBJ1-1; 7 nucleotides align to TRBD1. Trimming removed 2 bases from V and 0 bases from J; junction bases left unmatched: 4. CDR3 length: 15 amino acids. Germline loops: CDR1 SGHRS, CDR2 YFSETQ. The CDR3 DNA follows: TGCGCCAGCAGCTTATCGACAGGGCTGAACACTGAAGCTTTCTTT. Amino acid sequence: CASSLSTGLNTEAFF.

This clone showed up just once. J is TRBJ2-1 and V is TRBV7-6, with 9 bases fitting TRBD1. This CDR3 is built from 16 residues. The germline V gene has CDR1 SGHVS and CDR2 FNYEAQ. V lost 2 bases, J lost 9 bases, and 11 bases stayed unmatched. The CDR3 protein is CASSLLSGQGKGEQFF. The DNA for the CDR3 is TGTGCCAGCAGCTTATTATCGGGACAGGGTAAAGGTGAGCAGTTCTTC.

J is TRBJ2-1 and V is TRBV7-3; TRBD2 matches 7 bases. This CDR3 is 15 amino acids long. Trimming at V came to 4 bases and at J to 4 bases, leaving 7 bases not matched to a gene. CDR1 SGHTA and CDR2 FQGTGA come from the germline V gene. Here the CDR3 reads CASSYRLAAYNEQFF. The CDR3 DNA is TGTGCCAGCAGCTACCGACTAGCCGCTTACAATGAGCAGTTCTTC.

This sequence joins TRBV30 and TRBJ2-3; D not certain. Germline CDR1 and CDR2: GTSNPN and SVGIG (reference sequence). Trimming pared 8 bases from V and 0 bases from J, leaving 9 bases between. The CDR3 runs to 12 residues. The DNA for the CDR3 is TGTGCCCTACAGTTAAGCACAGATACGCAGTATTTT. Protein: CALQLSTDTQYF.

V is TRBV5-4 and J is TRBJ2-3, with 11 positions matching TRBD1. Germline lookup yields CDR1 SGHNT and CDR2 YYREEE (reference sequence). V trimming: 2 bases; J trimming: 3 bases; junction bases outside the gene matches: 2. The CDR3 sequence is 15 residues long. DNA of the CDR3: TGTGCCAGCAGCTTCCGGGACAGGGGGACAGATACGCAGTATTTT. Translated, it gives CASSFRDRGTDTQYF.

The J gene is TRBJ2-2, the V gene TRBV9; 8 positions match TRBD2. CDR3 length equals 17 residues. CDR1 SGDLS and CDR2 YYNGEE come from the germline V gene. Trimming at V came to 4 bases and at J to 3 bases, leaving 11 bases not matched to a gene. CDR3 DNA sequence: TGTGCCAGCAGCCAGCGGGGGAGGGCCTCTGACACCGGGGAGCTGTTTTTT. Translation: CASSQRGRASDTGELFF.

This clone appeared a single time. This chain joins TRBV2 and TRBJ2-3, with unresolved D. Germline V CDR1 and CDR2: SNHLY, FYNNEI. The V end was cut by 8 bases, the J end by 4 bases, with 10 bases between. The CDR3 covers 12 residues. CDR3 sequence reads: CASDRPPDTQYF. The CDR3 DNA reads as TGTGCCAGCGATAGACCCCCAGATACGCAGTATTTT.